This passage covers 10 T cell receptor beta chains from one sample sequenced in a study of blood T cells in healthy people across ages. PCR was performed a second time for roughly 6 to 12 cycles using a sample-barcoded 5' primer and a J-beta primer mix. TCRdb passed the 5' RACE reads through MiXCR, listing each CDR3 protein once. This table holds around 1,000,000 distinct CDR3 sequences, around two fifths found once. Material for sequencing was blood. Receptors were obtained from a young man in good health.

J is TRBJ1-2 and V is TRBV30; D is unclear. The germline V gene encodes CDR1 GTSNPN and CDR2 SVGIG (reference sequence). The CDR3 extends over 14 amino acids. The ends were cut back, 2 bases at V and 5 bases at J, with 15 bases in the middle. CDR3 sequence: CAWSRGRDGYGYTF. The CDR3 coding sequence is TGTGCCTGGAGTCGAGGGAGGGATGGATATGGCTACACCTTC. Together with reference TRBV30 and TRBJ1-2, the CDR3 gives the full variable domain: SQTIHQWPATLVQPVGSPLSLECTVEGTSNPNLYWYRQAAGRGLQLLFYSVGIGQISSEVPQNLSASRPQDRQFILSSKKLLLSDSGFYLCAWSRGRDGYGYTFGSGTRLTVV.

This clonotype occurred a few times. The V call is TRBV7-2, the J call TRBJ2-3; 9 bases are a match to TRBD2. The CDR3 has 16 residues. The V gene end was trimmed by 1 base and the J gene end by 6 bases; junction bases not matched to a gene: 8. The germline V gene has CDR1 SGHTA and CDR2 FQGNSA. DNA for the CDR3: TGTGCCAGCAGCTTAGACGGCGGGGGGGTTGCGGATACGCAGTATTTT. Translating gives CASSLDGGGVADTQYF. Using reference TRBV7-2 and TRBJ2-3 for the parts outside the CDR3, the full variable domain is GAGVSQSPSNKVTEKGKDVELRCDPISGHTALYWYRQSLGQGLEFLIYFQGNSAPDKSGLPSDRFSAERTGGSVSTLTIQRTQQEDSAVYLCASSLDGGGVADTQYFGPGTRLTVL.

The chain recombines TRBV5-1 with TRBJ1-2; 9 nucleotides line up with TRBD1. The V gene's germline CDR1 is SGHRS and CDR2 YFSETQ. The trim removed 3 bases at V and 6 bases at J, leaving 3 bases unmatched. There are 13 residues in the CDR3. This CDR3 reads CASSSRDRDGYTF. CDR3 in DNA: TGCGCCAGCAGCTCCCGGGACAGGGATGGCTACACCTTC.

The chain joins TRBV7-9 to TRBJ2-3, with TRBD2 matching 8 bases. From germline, CDR1 is SEHNR and CDR2 FQNEAQ (reference sequence). CDR3 length equals 17 residues. V lost 4 bases, J lost 3 bases, and 12 bases stayed unmatched. CDR3 DNA: TGTGCCAGCAGCTCCCCATGGGCGGGGGGCCTAACAGATACGCAGTATTTT. Its translation is CASSSPWAGGLTDTQYF.

This clonotype was seen ten or more times. CDR3 loop: CSVDRVGNEQFF. The DNA for the CDR3 is TGCAGCGTTGACAGGGTTGGGAATGAGCAGTTCTTC. The chain is built from TRBV29-1 and TRBJ2-1; TRBD1 might be the D (5 bases). CDR1 and CDR2 (germline): SQVTM, ANQGSEA. The CDR3 runs 12 residues. V was shortened by 3 bases and J by 7 bases, with 10 bases between the two germline ends.

This clonotype has only a few counts. This sequence joins TRBV7-8 and TRBJ2-1; D gene unclear. The V gene's germline CDR1 is SGHVS and CDR2 FQNEAQ. The CDR3 consists of 12 residues. The V gene lost 3 bases and the J gene lost 6 bases, with 6 bases spanning the gap. The CDR3 nucleotides are TGTGCCAGCAGCTTGCAGTCCAATGAGCAGTTCTTC. It specifies CASSLQSNEQFF. Together with reference TRBV7-8 and TRBJ2-1, the CDR3 gives the full variable domain: GAGVSQSPRYKVAKRGQDVALRCDPISGHVSLFWYQQALGQGPEFLTYFQNEAQLDKSGLPSDRFFAERPEGSVSTLKIQRTQQEDSAVYLCASSLQSNEQFFGPGTRLTVL.

The chain combines TRBV7-8 with TRBJ2-1; 9 bases are a match to TRBD2. The germline gives CDR1 SGHVS, CDR2 FQNEAQ. J lost 7 bases, V lost 2 bases, and 9 bases had no gene match. CDR3 length equals 16 residues. CDR3 in amino acids: CASSLPRVAGVNEQFF. CDR3 DNA sequence: TGTGCCAGCAGCTTACCCCGGGTAGCGGGGGTGAATGAGCAGTTCTTC.

The chain links TRBV11-2 to TRBJ1-1; a weak D match, TRBD1 (6 bases). Germline V gives CDR1 SGHAT, CDR2 FQNNGV. Trimming cost V 8 bases and J 0 bases, with 13 bases left between them. This CDR3 has 14 residues. CDR3 protein: CASGTGLMNTEAFF. As DNA, the CDR3 is TGTGCCAGCGGTACAGGGCTAATGAACACTGAAGCTTTCTTT.

The CDR3 DNA is TGCGCCAGCAGCACCCGGGACAAGTCGTACAATGAGCAGTACTTC. Translated: CASSTRDKSYNEQYF. The V and J genes are TRBV5-1 and TRBJ2-7, with D possibly being TRBD1 (6 bases). V lost 4 bases, J lost 7 bases, and 21 bases lay in between. The CDR3 consists of 15 residues. From germline, CDR1 is SGHRS and CDR2 YFSETQ.

This clonotype appeared a few times. The chain couples TRBV4-2 to TRBJ2-7; D unresolved. CDR1 is LGHNA and CDR2 is YNFKEQ in the germline V gene. V was cut by 2 bases and J by 3 bases, with 8 bases left in between. The CDR3 extends over 13 amino acids. As DNA, the CDR3 is TGTGCCAGCAGCCAATCTAACGGCTACGAGCAGTACTTC. Protein: CASSQSNGYEQYF.